Described below is a single T cell receptor (beta chain) sequence and its context. The CDR3 totals 11 residues. V dropped 3 bases and J dropped 8 bases, with 10 bases sitting between them. Germline CDR1 and CDR2: DFQATT and SNEGSKA (reference sequence). In the original processing: Amplification of reference gene primers provided the estimated nucleated cell counts. Data came from immunoSEQ multiplex PCR; TCRdb stores just in-frame clones and leaves some out. V and J calls and clone size come straight from that table; D and trimming were deduced from the DNA. The table records more than 300,000 clones, around 87% of them present only once. Seattle patient enrollment occurred during active infection, with longitudinal follow-up thereafter. The record originates from a study of blood T cell repertoires in COVID-19. Study-level information: The United States, Italy and Spain were the sources of the acute and convalescent COVID-19 samples. From T cells, B-cell-depleted T cells, or PBMCs came the material, which was cDNA or gDNA.

This chain joins TRBV20-1 and TRBJ1-2; D is unresolved. Sequencing was performed on peripheral blood. The sequence derives from a woman younger than 45 with COVID-19, enrolled during active disease. Written as DNA, the CDR3 is TGCAGTGCTAGCCCGCAGAGGGGCTACACCTTC. It codes for CSASPQRGYTF.